What follows are 8 T cell receptor beta chains derived from one specimen sequenced in a study of vaccination and CD4 T cells after COVID-19. Sequencing of DNA taken from cultured CD4+ T cells relied on the Oncomine TCR Beta short-read assay. TCRdb independently ran MiXCR on the PCR reads; one entry per CDR3 protein. The sample carries tens of thousands of distinct CDR3 sequences, under 70% recorded once. The antigens of these receptors remain unknown. The treatment: roughly 10-day PBMC culture with coronavirus spike peptide pools or control peptides (ViraFEST assay). The source was CD4+ T cells from blood, cultured in vitro, collected after SARS-CoV-2 vaccination. These receptors came from a human donor who received a COVID-19 vaccine.

Only one count was recorded for this clonotype. The CDR3 is CASSYRGNEKLFF. The CDR3 bases are TGTGCCAGCAGTTATAGGGGTAATGAAAAACTGTTTTTT. The gene calls are TRBV27 and TRBJ1-4; tentatively, D is TRBD1 (5 bases). Trimming pared 4 bases from V and 4 bases from J, leaving 7 bases between. This CDR3 comprises 13 residues. The germline gives CDR1 MNHEY, CDR2 SMNVEV (reference sequence).

The chain couples TRBV19 to TRBJ1-1; D is undetermined. Trimming stripped 2 bases from V and 3 bases from J, with 10 bases between. In germline, CDR1 is LNHDA, CDR2 SQIVND (reference sequence). The CDR3 sequence is 14 residues long. The chain's CDR3 is CASSITRRDTEAFF. In DNA form, the CDR3 reads TGTGCCAGTAGTATAACGCGGCGGGACACTGAAGCTTTCTTT.

The chain recombines TRBV19 with TRBJ2-3; D perhaps matches TRBD2 (6 bases). The ends were cut back, 5 bases at V and 0 bases at J, with 12 bases in the middle. CDR1 LNHDA and CDR2 SQIVND come from the germline V gene (reference sequence). The CDR3 runs 15 residues. The CDR3 here is CASSRGSTSTDTQYF. For the CDR3, the DNA is TGTGCCAGTAGTCGGGGGTCCACTAGCACAGATACGCAGTATTTT.

The genes are TRBV30 and TRBJ1-2; D is possibly TRBD1 (6 bases). This CDR3 region has 15 residues. Germline CDR1 and CDR2: GTSNPN and SVGIG (reference sequence). V lost 4 bases and J lost 1, with 16 bases in between. The CDR3 region is CAWTHWTDINYGYTF. Here the CDR3 DNA reads TGTGCCTGGACCCATTGGACAGACATTAACTATGGCTACACCTTC.

This clonotype was seen just once. V gene TRBV9 combines with J gene TRBJ1-1, with unresolved D. This CDR3 has 16 residues. The germline V gene encodes CDR1 SGDLS and CDR2 YYNGEE. The germline V and J ends were trimmed by 4 bases and 0 bases, with 16 bases remaining between them. The CDR3 DNA follows: TGTGCCAGCAGCTCCCTAGCGAGGGCGCTGAACACTGAAGCTTTCTTT. It translates to CASSSLARALNTEAFF.

The V call is TRBV7-8, the J call TRBJ1-2; TRBD1 matches at 10 bases. The V gene's germline CDR1 is SGHVS and CDR2 FQNEAQ. This CDR3 region has 14 residues. V lost 10 bases to trimming and J lost 8 bases; unmatched junction nucleotides: 13. The DNA for the CDR3 is TGTGCCACCCCCGCGGGGGGGACAGGGGAAGGCTACACCTTC. This gives the protein CATPAGGTGEGYTF.

In nucleotides, the CDR3 is TGTGCCAGCAGATCCTTGTCGGGGGGAAACACCGGGGAGCTGTTTTTT. It codes for CASRSLSGGNTGELFF. The chain uses TRBV6-1 and TRBJ2-2, with TRBD2 matching 7 bases. Germline CDR1 and CDR2: MNHNS and SASEGT. The V and J ends lost 6 bases and 2 bases, in that order; junction bases with no gene match: 9. The CDR3 extends over 16 amino acids.

This chain uses TRBV19 with TRBJ1-1, with TRBD1 identical over 10 bases. V shed 0 bases and J 5 bases; nucleotides not matched to a gene: 6. The germline V gene encodes CDR1 LNHDA and CDR2 SQIVND (reference sequence). The CDR3 consists of 16 residues. CDR3 loop: CASSIEIGTGVTEAFF. CDR3 coding DNA: TGTGCCAGTAGTATAGAAATCGGGACAGGGGTTACTGAAGCTTTCTTT. The full variable domain, completed using reference TRBV19 and TRBJ1-1, is DGGITQSPKYLFRKEGQNVTLSCEQNLNHDAMYWYRQDPGQGLRLIYYSQIVNDFQKGDIAEGYSVSREKKESFPLTVTSAQKNPTAFYLCASSIEIGTGVTEAFFGQGTRLTVV.